This T cell receptor beta chain is drawn from a study of vaccination and CD4 T cells after COVID-19. In the study overall: Samples were taken after vaccination, a median of approximately 73 days after dose two, with a range of 14 to 241.

The Oncomine TCR Beta short-read assay sequenced DNA from cultured CD4+ T cells. After culture, CD4+ T cells served as the source for genomic DNA extraction. TCRdb used MiXCR to reprocess the PCR reads, holding one entry per CDR3 protein. The sample consists of around 14,000 distinct CDR3 sequences, 55% to 65% of them appearing once. Germline V gene data show CDR1 as MDHEN and CDR2 as SYDVKM. There are 14 residues in the CDR3. V was shortened by 5 bases and J by 2 bases, with 13 bases between the two germline ends. The treatment: roughly 10-day PBMC culture with coronavirus spike peptide pools or control peptides (ViraFEST assay). A single count supports this clonotype. Its antigen is currently unknown.

The sequence was obtained from a human donor who had recovered from COVID-19. Sample: CD4+ T cells from blood, cultured in vitro. The chain carries TRBV28 and TRBJ2-7; D gene uncertain. The CDR3 spells CASSKKSDPYEQYF. CDR3 coding DNA: TGTGCCAGCAGTAAGAAATCTGACCCCTACGAGCAGTACTTC.